These 12 T cell receptor beta chains were all obtained from the same sample, sequenced in a study of identical twins. Each CDR3 protein is one row after TCRdb ran MiXCR on the 5' RACE reads. Of roughly 480,000 distinct CDR3 sequences in the sample, more than 20% were seen once. The same data also contributed to another study, on T cells expressing NK-cell markers.

Sequenced sample: CD4+ T cells sorted from blood. Receptors were obtained from a woman aged 18-29 years in good health.

The chain employs TRBV9 and TRBJ2-1; a weak D match, TRBD2 (6 bases). The germline V and J ends were trimmed by 4 bases and 0 bases, with 14 bases remaining between them. The CDR3 length is 16 residues. The germline gives CDR1 SGDLS, CDR2 YYNGEE. The CDR3 DNA reads as TGTGCCAGCAGCCTGGACTACCGAACCTCCTACAATGAGCAGTTCTTC. It encodes CASSLDYRTSYNEQFF.

This rearrangement joins TRBV7-6 to TRBJ2-1, with 9 bases lining up with TRBD2. CDR3 length: 17 amino acids. Germline values: CDR1 SGHVS, CDR2 FNYEAQ. The V and J ends lost 1 base and 4 bases, in that order; junction bases with no gene match: 8. CDR3 in DNA: TGTGCCAGCAGCTTAGGATTTCGCGGGAGGGGGTACAATGAGCAGTTCTTC. Its translation is CASSLGFRGRGYNEQFF.

This chain links TRBV9 with TRBJ2-1; TRBD2 might be the D (5 bases). The CDR3 spans 14 residues. Trimming shortened V by 4 bases and J by 4 bases, and 12 bases separated the two germline ends. Germline CDR1 is SGDLS and CDR2 is YYNGEE. This CDR3 reads CASSPNSDYNEQFF. As DNA, the CDR3 is TGTGCCAGCAGCCCTAATAGCGATTACAATGAGCAGTTCTTC.

This clonotype was seen more than once but under ten times. The chain carries TRBV10-3 and TRBJ2-7; D unresolved. The CDR3 extends over 11 amino acids. Germline V gene sequence: CDR1 ENHRY, CDR2 SYGVKD. Deletions cut 10 bases from V and 0 bases from J, with 7 bases between. Written as DNA, the CDR3 is TGTGCCACCCGGAGCTCCTACGAGCAGTACTTC. This sequence encodes CATRSSYEQYF.

This clonotype was detected only a few times. The chain has TRBV27 and TRBJ1-1, with D perhaps TRBD1 (6 bases). This CDR3 contains 17 residues. V lost 8 bases to trimming and J lost 1 base, with 23 bases between them. Germline V gene lookup returns CDR1 MNHEY and CDR2 SMNVEV (reference sequence). CDR3 in amino acids: CASQGNRRLSSNTEAFF. The CDR3 DNA follows: TGTGCCAGCCAGGGGAACAGGAGACTTTCCTCGAACACTGAAGCTTTCTTT.

The V and J genes are TRBV3-1 and TRBJ2-3, with TRBD2 identical over 7 bases. There are 18 residues in the CDR3. In germline, CDR1 is LGHDT, CDR2 YNNKEL (reference sequence). With 3 bases clipped from V and 2 bases from J, the junction kept 14 bases outside the gene matches. The CDR3 here is CASSHRRIGTIFTDTQYF. The CDR3 coding sequence is TGTGCCAGCAGCCACCGCAGAATCGGGACTATCTTCACAGATACGCAGTATTTT.

This clonotype was counted between two and nine times. The chain combines TRBV6-5 with TRBJ2-3, with a possible D match to TRBD2 (6 bases). This CDR3 has 15 amino acids. Trimming took 3 bases from V and 2 from J, leaving 12 bases between them. Germline V CDR1 and CDR2: MNHEY, SVGAGI. The CDR3 DNA reads as TGTGCCAGCAGTTATGGGGGGAGACACACAGATACGCAGTATTTT. Its translation is CASSYGGRHTDTQYF.

This clonotype turned up a few times. The chain combines TRBV20-1 with TRBJ2-1; 11 nucleotides agree with TRBD2. The CDR3 contains 16 residues. Germline CDR1 is DFQATT and CDR2 is SNEGSKA (reference sequence). Trimming took 3 bases from V and 0 from J; bases not matched to a gene: 4. The CDR3 is CSASVLAGASYNEQFF. In DNA, the CDR3 is TGCAGTGCTAGTGTACTAGCGGGAGCCTCCTACAATGAGCAGTTCTTC.

This clonotype was observed many times. The V gene is TRBV5-1, the J gene TRBJ1-1, with 9 bases aligning to TRBD1. Germline assignment: CDR1 SGHRS and CDR2 YFSETQ. The CDR3 sequence is 16 residues long. V lost 0 bases and J lost 0; bases outside the gene matches: 3. The CDR3 loop is CASSLGTGVMNTEAFF. CDR3 nucleotides: TGCGCCAGCAGCTTGGGGACAGGGGTCATGAACACTGAAGCTTTCTTT.

This clonotype has a handful of counts. This chain links TRBV3-1 with TRBJ2-7; TRBD2 matches 7 bases. The CDR3 sequence is 15 residues long. Germline assignment: CDR1 LGHDT and CDR2 YNNKEL (reference sequence). J was trimmed by 0 bases and V by 3 bases; bases with no gene match: 5. In DNA, the CDR3 is TGTGCCAGCAGCCATGCTGGCGGGGGCTCCTACGAGCAGTACTTC. This codes for CASSHAGGGSYEQYF.

On this clonotype: The junction shows a germline mismatch at one end, possibly a read error. The gene calls are TRBV7-9 and TRBJ2-3; the D is unclear. CDR1 SEHNR and CDR2 FQNEAQ come from the germline V gene (reference sequence). The CDR3 loop spans 16 amino acids. The CDR3 region has the DNA TGTGCCAGCAGCTTAGAAGGGATGCGGAGCAAAGATACGCAGTATTTT. Its protein product is CASSLEGMRSKDTQYF. The full variable domain, rest sourced from reference TRBV7-9 and TRBJ2-3, is DTGVSQNPRHKITKRGQNVTFRCDPISEHNRLYWYRQTLGQGPEFLTYFQNEAQLEKSRLLSDRFSAERPKGSFSTLEIQRTEQGDSAMYLCASSLEGMRSKDTQYFGPGTRLTVL.

V gene TRBV11-3 combines with J gene TRBJ2-1; 7 bases align to TRBD2. This CDR3 has 14 amino acids. Trimming removed 6 bases from V and 6 bases from J; junction bases left unmatched: 8. Germline V gene data show CDR1 as SGHNT and CDR2 as YENEEA. The CDR3 nucleotides are TGTGCCAGCAGTCTGGGCGGGAGTATCAATGAGCAGTTCTTC. Amino acids: CASSLGGSINEQFF.